A selection of T cell receptor beta chains follows, all from one sample in a study of cytomegalovirus exposure and HLA in healthy donors. Generated by immunoSEQ multiplex PCR, the TCRdb table keeps only in-frame clones and is missing some. The sample has under 250,000 clones; around four fifths are singletons. Material for sequencing was PBMCs. The receptors shown here come from a male donor in good health and CMV-seronegative. CDR3s leave out the opening cysteine and the closing phenylalanine or tryptophan. D genes are given only for firm matches.

j_gene: TRBJ1-1
v_gene: TRBV6-5
d_gene: .
CDR3aa: ASSYSQLGFEAF

j_gene: TRBJ2-7
v_gene: TRBV6-6
d_gene: TRBD1
CDR3aa: ASDNDRGNYEQY

j_gene: TRBJ2-1
v_gene: TRBV6-5
d_gene: .
CDR3aa: ASRGGTGSYNEQF

j_gene: TRBJ2-7
v_gene: TRBV6-5
d_gene: TRBD2
CDR3aa: ASSYLPSGSYEQY

j_gene: TRBJ2-1
v_gene: TRBV10-1
d_gene: .
CDR3aa: ASSGDRLAIVTEQF

j_gene: .
v_gene: TRBV18
d_gene: TRBD2
CDR3aa: ASSPLSGLAGGGEQY

j_gene: TRBJ2-5
v_gene: TRBV18
d_gene: TRBD2
CDR3aa: ASSGLAGATQY

j_gene: TRBJ1-2
v_gene: TRBV6-5
d_gene: TRBD1
CDR3aa: ASRLGQDGYT

j_gene: TRBJ1-5
v_gene: TRBV6-1
d_gene: .
CDR3aa: ASSLGGYSNQPQH

j_gene: .
v_gene: TRBV5-1
d_gene: .
CDR3aa: ASGPGLTNYEQY

j_gene: TRBJ2-7
v_gene: TRBV11-2
d_gene: TRBD2
CDR3aa: ASSLELAGAYEQY

j_gene: TRBJ1-1
v_gene: TRBV11-2
d_gene: TRBD1
CDR3aa: ASSLDPGQPRPEAF

j_gene: TRBJ2-3
v_gene: TRBV19
d_gene: TRBD2
CDR3aa: ASSLKRGSTDTQY

j_gene: TRBJ1-1
v_gene: TRBV10-1
d_gene: .
CDR3aa: ASIAIKGGGKNTEAF

j_gene: TRBJ1-1
v_gene: TRBV4-1
d_gene: .
CDR3aa: ASSQDPPVNTEAF

j_gene: TRBJ1-1
v_gene: TRBV19
d_gene: .
CDR3aa: ASSIEGGTEAF

j_gene: TRBJ1-1
v_gene: TRBV13
d_gene: TRBD1
CDR3aa: ASSPSLDRVPEAF

j_gene: TRBJ2-5
v_gene: TRBV5-1
d_gene: .
CDR3aa: ASSVEAGGQTQY

j_gene: TRBJ2-7
v_gene: TRBV6-5
d_gene: TRBD2
CDR3aa: ASSDSGRAMGRY

j_gene: TRBJ1-5
v_gene: TRBV30
d_gene: .
CDR3aa: AWSLGQGQPQH

j_gene: TRBJ2-1
v_gene: TRBV7-6
d_gene: .
CDR3aa: ASSYQEGLGEQF

j_gene: TRBJ2-7
v_gene: TRBV7-8
d_gene: TRBD2
CDR3aa: ASGGLAGLPEQY

j_gene: TRBJ1-1
v_gene: TRBV10-1
d_gene: TRBD1
CDR3aa: ASSQGADTEAF

j_gene: TRBJ1-4
v_gene: TRBV7-9
d_gene: TRBD1
CDR3aa: ASSSDRGGEKLF

j_gene: TRBJ2-2
v_gene: TRBV9
d_gene: TRBD2
CDR3aa: ASSAPPGLAGKNTGELF

j_gene: TRBJ2-2
v_gene: TRBV27
d_gene: TRBD2
CDR3aa: ASAPGLAANTGELF

j_gene: TRBJ1-1
v_gene: TRBV6-6
d_gene: .
CDR3aa: ASSIGVTTEAF

j_gene: TRBJ2-1
v_gene: TRBV19
d_gene: .
CDR3aa: ASSLDGSSYNEQF

j_gene: TRBJ2-3
v_gene: TRBV6-4
d_gene: .
CDR3aa: ASSGGTDTQY

j_gene: TRBJ2-1
v_gene: TRBV29-1
d_gene: TRBD2
CDR3aa: SSHGLASYNEQF

j_gene: TRBJ1-1
v_gene: TRBV29-1
d_gene: TRBD1
CDR3aa: SAGTGGTEAF

j_gene: TRBJ2-1
v_gene: TRBV9
d_gene: TRBD2
CDR3aa: ASSASGRAAEQF

j_gene: TRBJ1-1
v_gene: TRBV5-4
d_gene: TRBD1
CDR3aa: ASSHRTGLTEAF

j_gene: TRBJ1-2
v_gene: TRBV5-1
d_gene: .
CDR3aa: ASSLEGNYGYT

j_gene: TRBJ2-3
v_gene: TRBV4-1
d_gene: TRBD1
CDR3aa: ASSHEGASADTQY

j_gene: TRBJ1-5
v_gene: TRBV2
d_gene: TRBD1
CDR3aa: ASKDRGGQPQH

j_gene: TRBJ2-6
v_gene: TRBV5-1
d_gene: TRBD1
CDR3aa: ASSSDRRSGANVLT

j_gene: TRBJ2-7
v_gene: TRBV11-2
d_gene: .
CDR3aa: ASSRAVFYEQY

j_gene: TRBJ1-4
v_gene: TRBV21-1
d_gene: .
CDR3aa: ASTTEEESNEKLF

j_gene: TRBJ1-5
v_gene: TRBV2
d_gene: TRBD1
CDR3aa: ASSAGQVGQPQH

j_gene: TRBJ2-7
v_gene: TRBV28
d_gene: TRBD1
CDR3aa: ASSFGGTGGYEQY